Sequencing of this TCR beta chain was carried out in a study of high-grade serous ovarian cancer treatment subgroups. Broader study findings: These tumor repertoires lack spatial information from bulk sequencing. Repertoire similarity ranged about 0.1 to 0.85 between tumors of one patient.

Tumor samples were taken before definitive surgery or chemotherapy. CDR3 length: 15 amino acids. The germline CDR1 and CDR2 sequences are MNHEY and SMNVEV (reference sequence). V shed 4 bases, J shed 3 bases, and the junction held 4 bases outside the gene matches. A note on this clone: What it binds is not known.

Data came from immunoSEQ multiplex PCR; TCRdb stores just in-frame clones and leaves some out. Among about 6,600 clones listed, 75% to 85% were seen once. This receptor was identified in a human donor with high-grade serous ovarian cancer. The chain recombines TRBV27 with TRBJ1-5, with 9 positions matching TRBD1. What was sequenced was tumor tissue. CDR3 nucleotide sequence: TGTGCCAGCAGTTCCGGACAGGGGCCCAATCAGCCCCAGCATTTT. It encodes CASSSGQGPNQPQHF.